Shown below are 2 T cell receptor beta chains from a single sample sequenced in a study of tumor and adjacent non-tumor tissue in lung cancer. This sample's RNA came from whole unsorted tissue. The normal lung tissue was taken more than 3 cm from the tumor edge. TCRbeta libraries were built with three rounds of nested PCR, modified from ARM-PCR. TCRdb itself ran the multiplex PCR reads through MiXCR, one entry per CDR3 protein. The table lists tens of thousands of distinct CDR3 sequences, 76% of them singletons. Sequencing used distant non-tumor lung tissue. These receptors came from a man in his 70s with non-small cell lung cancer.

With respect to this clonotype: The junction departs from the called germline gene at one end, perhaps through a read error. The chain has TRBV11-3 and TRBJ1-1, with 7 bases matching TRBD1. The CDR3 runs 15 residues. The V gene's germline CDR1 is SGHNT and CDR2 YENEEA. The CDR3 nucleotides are TGTACCAGCAGGTTAAGCCAGGGGGGAAATACTGAAGCTTTCTTT. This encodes CTSRLSQGGNTEAFF.

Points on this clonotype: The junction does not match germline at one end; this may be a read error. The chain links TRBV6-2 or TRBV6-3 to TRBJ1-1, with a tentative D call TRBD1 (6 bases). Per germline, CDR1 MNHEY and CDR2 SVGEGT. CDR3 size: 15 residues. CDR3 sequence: CAKRPYVGQRREVFF. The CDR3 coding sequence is TGTGCCAAACGACCTTATGTGGGACAAAGAAGAGAAGTTTTCTTT.